The sample holds a few counts of the clone carrying this T cell receptor beta chain. Antigen specificity is unknown. Treatment here: 15 Gy SBRT to primary tumor, nephrectomy 4 weeks later. Nephrectomy followed 15 Gy stereotactic body radiation by 4 weeks. This entry is derived from a study of radiation and T cells in renal cell carcinoma. Study-level results: Irradiated tumors held more dominant CDR3 motifs than control tumors. In blood, top tumor clones expanded by 2 weeks, shrinking by 4. Top 100 clonotypes averaged about 50% in irradiated versus approximately 45% in nephrectomy-only tumors.

The junction had 5 bases not matched to a gene; V was cut back by 1 base and J by 8 bases. Germline V gene lookup returns CDR1 WNHNN and CDR2 SYGVQD (reference sequence). This CDR3 comprises 14 residues. Measured with immunoSEQ multiplex PCR; TCRdb has only the in-frame clones, and not every one. Of roughly 9,000 clones in the sample, approximately 62% were seen once. The rearrangement joins TRBV10-1 to TRBJ1-2, with 9 bases fitting TRBD1. The clonotype comes from a woman between 45 and 65 years old with renal cell carcinoma. The sample consisted of tumor tissue, taken from a patient whose treatment included radiotherapy and nephrectomy. Written as DNA, the CDR3 is TGCGCCAGCAGTGAGTTCCCGACAGGGGGAGGCTACACCTTC. Translation: CASSEFPTGGGYTF.